This TCR beta chain emerged from a study of PD-1 blockade in classical Hodgkin lymphoma (dated by TCRdb to 2020 to 2022). At the level of the whole study: Nivolumab dosing was 3 mg/kg intravenously every 2 weeks, continuing until either disease progression or unacceptable toxicity. A peripheral blood immune signature of response to PD-1 blockade in classical Hodgkin lymphoma was defined using TCR beta sequencing and CyTOF.

The CDR3, from cysteine to phenylalanine, totals 12 residues. The read is trimmed to its CDR3 DNA, 36 bases read in frame from base 1. The germline ends are 4 bases apart after V is trimmed by 2 bases and J by 5 bases. CDR1 and CDR2 (MNHEY, SMNVEV) derive from the germline V gene (reference sequence). Here is what the overall study found, with its caveats: Diversity was lower in patients who began nivolumab less than 1 year after ASCT, so these patients were left out of later analyses to avoid confounding by immune reconstitution. CD4+ but not CD8+ TCR diversity rose significantly by C4D1 (p=0.0027 vs p=0.16), most apparent in complete responders (p=0.02). The study covered only a single clinical trial cohort, and the causes of the repertoire differences, possibly disease activity or prior therapy, were still not defined. Among trial patients, those achieving complete response had baseline diversity similar to that of newly diagnosed patients, while diversity was significantly lower in partial responders and progressors. Baseline TCR diversity was reported as lower in newly diagnosed patients than in healthy donors, and lower still in relapsed/refractory patients.

This clone appeared a single time. Its antigen is unknown. No much larger clone exists at a distance of one base, and base qualities are not known. The Qiagen DNeasy kit was used to extract genomic DNA from unsorted PBMCs and from the negatively selected CD4+ and CD8+ fractions. Amplification of TCR beta CDR3 regions was done by immunoSEQ multiplex PCR with primers that anneal to V and J segments. A synthetic immune receptor repertoire was used to minimize amplification bias, and remaining bias was computationally removed after sequencing. On the study's bioinformatics: Custom Python scripts were used to quantify repertoire diversity as the Shannon entropy index. Unsorted, CD4+ and CD8+ repertoires were analyzed separately, except for combined analyses in which CD4+ and CD8+ sequences were merged in silico. A clone counted as expanded when the clone's frequency after treatment rose at least 2-fold relative to C1D1, and clones undetected at baseline were given a pseudocount of 0.5. Singleton clones were defined as clones with 0 or 1 copy at C1D1, and non-singleton clones were defined as clones with 2 or more copies. By matching protein sequences in sorted samples from the same patient, clones expanded in unsorted samples were annotated as CD4+, CD8+ or unknown. Wilcoxon tests were applied to paired samples to test diversity changes from C1D1 to C4D1. TCRdb's version of the immuneACCESS table is confined to in-frame rearrangements and falls short of the full clone set. An unresolved V gene accounts for under half of the shortfall where checked; the remainder is of unknown origin. V and J calls and clone size are given by that table; D and trimming were obtained from the DNA. Across this sample there are roughly 61,000 clones, with 91% seen only once. The ten largest clones represent under 11% of the sample.

In the paper's terms, the time point label means: cycle 2 day 1 (C2D1) of nivolumab. Every trial patient had relapsed after autologous stem cell transplantation, and cohorts A, B and C differed in prior brentuximab vedotin exposure. The trial cohort included 55 to 60 patients with relapsed/refractory classical Hodgkin lymphoma, and each patient had a best overall response of complete response, partial response or progressive disease. Trial patients were treated with single-agent nivolumab in the multi-cohort phase II CheckMate 205 trial. An independent review committee assessed best overall response by applying the 2007 International Working Group response criteria. Trial PBMCs were collected just before the start of nivolumab (C1D1) and during therapy at cycle 2 day 1 and cycle 4 day 1. Peripheral blood was collected in 8 mL Vacutainer Cell Preparation Tubes, from which PBMCs were isolated by centrifugation and then cryopreserved.

Source: peripheral blood mononuclear cells (PBMCs), taken before the second cycle of nivolumab. Recombination linked TRBV27 to TRBJ2-1; no D gene can be assigned with confidence. This sequence originates from a human donor with classical Hodgkin lymphoma. The CDR3 corresponds to CASSLTDNEQFF. The nucleotides are TGTGCCAGCAGTTTAACGGACAATGAGCAGTTCTTC.